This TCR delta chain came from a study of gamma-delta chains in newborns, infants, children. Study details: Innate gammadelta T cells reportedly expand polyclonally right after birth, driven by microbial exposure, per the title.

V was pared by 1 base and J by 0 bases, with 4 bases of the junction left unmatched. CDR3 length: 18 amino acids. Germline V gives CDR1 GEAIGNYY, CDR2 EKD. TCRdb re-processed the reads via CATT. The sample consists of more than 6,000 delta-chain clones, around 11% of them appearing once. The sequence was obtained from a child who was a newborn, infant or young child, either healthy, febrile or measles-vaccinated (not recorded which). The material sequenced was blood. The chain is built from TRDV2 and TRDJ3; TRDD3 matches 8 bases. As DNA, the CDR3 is TGTGCCTGTGACACAACTGGGGGCGCCTCCTGGGACACCCGACAGATGTTTTTC. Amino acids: CACDTTGGASWDTRQMFF.